What follows describes a single TCR beta chain. Its antigen remains unidentified. The PCR made use of 60 Vbeta and 13 Jbeta primers. The data were produced by immunoSEQ multiplex PCR, yet TCRdb's version contains in-frame clones alone and is incomplete. The data show approximately 40,000 clones, and the top ten clones hold under 2%. Germline CDR1 is MNHNY and CDR2 is SVGAGI (reference sequence). The V gene end was trimmed by 4 bases and the J gene end by 4 bases; junction bases not matched to a gene: 6. The CDR3 has 14 amino acids. This record comes from a study of cytomegalovirus exposure and HLA in healthy donors. Study results and limitations: Segments of the TCR beta V type were, in most cases, productive about 87% or about 30% of the time in an earlier analysis. In vitro testing confirmed a few CMV-associated chains as specific for CMV antigens. In a later analysis, specific HLA alleles were associated with about 18,000 TCR beta sequences at a 0.05 false discovery rate. Cytomegalovirus-associated status was assigned to roughly 160 TCR beta chains.

The sequence derives from a woman under 40 in good health and CMV-seronegative. The sample was PBMCs. J is TRBJ1-2 and V is TRBV6-6, with 7 bases that match TRBD1. CDR3 nucleotide sequence: TGTGCCAGCAGTTTCCCCCGGGACAGCTATGGCTACACCTTC. Translated: CASSFPRDSYGYTF.